This T cell receptor (beta chain) was identified in a study of T cell clonality in common variable immunodeficiency. General study findings and limits: Fewer deletions and N-nucleotide insertions were reportedly seen in common variable immunodeficiency TCR beta sequences.

The table lists this clone with many counts. Antigen unknown. Read sequence stops 3 residues before the CDR3 end, and the germline J gene provides the missing end. Reduced serum IgG, IgA and/or IgM plus specific antibody deficiency defined CVID. Here immunoSEQ multiplex PCR was the method, and the copy in TCRdb shows in-frame clones only, minus some. The sample shows more than 20,000 clones, none of them appearing just once. Germline CDR1 SGHVS, CDR2 FNYEAQ. CDR3 length equals 16 residues. V lost 1 base to trimming and J lost 5 bases, with 17 bases between them. This sequence was found in a human donor with common variable immunodeficiency. Input material: peripheral blood mononuclear cells. The chain links TRBV7-6 to TRBJ2-5; D may be TRBD2 (5 bases). CDR3 DNA, as far as it was read: TGTGCCAGCAGCTTAGGTCTATTAGAGGGTGCCGAGACC. It yields the protein CASSLGLLEGAET. The whole CDR3 reads CASSLGLLEGAETQYF. Full variable domain (missing parts from reference TRBV7-6 and TRBJ2-5): GAGVSQSPRYKVTKRGQDVALRCDPISGHVSLYWYRQALGQGPEFLTYFNYEAQQDKSGLPNDRFSAERPEGSISTLTIQRTEQRDSAMYRCASSLGLLEGAETQYFGPGTRLLVL.